This T cell receptor (beta chain) was documented in a study of blood T cells in healthy people across ages. Germline V CDR1 and CDR2: SGHTA, FQGTGA. The V gene lost 3 bases and the J gene lost 3 bases, with 9 bases spanning the gap. The length of the CDR3 is 13 residues. With a J-beta primer mix and a sample-barcoded 5' primer, a second PCR ran about 6 to 11 cycles. TCRdb independently ran MiXCR on the 5' RACE reads; one entry per CDR3 protein. Of approximately 400,000 distinct CDR3 sequences detected, approximately 52% appear once; the ten largest clones hold under 60%. The V gene is TRBV7-3, the J gene TRBJ2-7; D remains unclear. The TCR was taken from a man between 60 and 75 years old in good health. The sequenced sample consisted of blood. The CDR3 DNA follows: TGTGCCAGCAGCTTGGCTAAGCACTACGAGCAGTACTTC. Translation: CASSLAKHYEQYF.